This TCR beta chain was recorded in a study of response to subunit inactivated influenza vaccine. The V end lost 0 bases, the J end lost 1 base, and 10 bases lay between the germline ends. Germline loops: CDR1 DFQATT, CDR2 SNEGSKA (reference sequence). This CDR3 is built from 15 residues. From the RT-PCR reads, TCRdb called clonotypes with MiXCR, one entry per CDR3 protein. Of 290,000 or so distinct CDR3 sequences in the sample, 20% to 25% were seen once. The sample holds many counts of this clonotype. The material was PBMCs from blood, obtained about 20 months after vaccination. The chain links TRBV20-1 to TRBJ1-3, with D possibly matching TRBD1 (5 bases). The receptor was derived from a man in his fifties or sixties who received an inactivated influenza vaccine. In DNA form, the CDR3 reads TGCAGTGCTAGAGAGGGGGGGAAGTCTGGAAACACCATATATTTT. This encodes CSAREGGKSGNTIYF.